A selection of T cell receptor beta chains follows, all from one sample in a study of identical twins. MiXCR, applied by TCRdb to the 5' RACE reads, yields one record per CDR3 protein. The table has 230,000 or so distinct CDR3 sequences, around 8.8% seen once. The sample was also linked to a second study, of yellow fever vaccine responses in identical twins.

Sequencing used CD8+ T cells sorted from blood. The origin of the receptors is a woman aged 18-29 years in good health. Each CDR3 is given with its conserved first and last residue. Each record gives: J gene, V gene, clone size, D gene, CDR3 length, CDR3 protein, CDR3 DNA. D genes are given only for firm matches. Clone size is given for some rows only: seen once, a few or many times, or a class if the clone is expanded.

j_call: TRBJ2-1; v_call: TRBV9; clone_size: -; d_call: -; cdr3_length: 15; cdr3_aa: CAISPGGGGNNEQFF; cdr3_nt: TGTGCCATCAGCCCCGGAGGAGGCGGTAACAATGAGCAGTTCTTC
j_call: TRBJ2-7; v_call: TRBV11-2; clone_size: -; d_call: TRBD2; cdr3_length: 16; cdr3_aa: CASSSYVSASGDEQYF; cdr3_nt: TGTGCCAGCAGTTCTTACGTATCGGCTAGCGGGGACGAGCAGTACTTC
j_call: TRBJ2-6; v_call: TRBV20-1; clone_size: few; d_call: TRBD1; cdr3_length: 19; cdr3_aa: CSARVPRDRGRRGANVLTF; cdr3_nt: TGCAGTGCTAGAGTACCCAGGGACAGGGGGCGGCGAGGGGCCAACGTCCTGACTTTC
j_call: TRBJ2-1; v_call: TRBV25-1; clone_size: few; d_call: TRBD1; cdr3_length: 16; cdr3_aa: CASSEWGTGAYNEQFF; cdr3_nt: TGTGCCAGCAGTGAATGGGGGACAGGGGCCTACAATGAGCAGTTCTTC
j_call: TRBJ2-7; v_call: TRBV10-3; clone_size: many; d_call: -; cdr3_length: 13; cdr3_aa: CAISEYRVSEQYF; cdr3_nt: TGTGCCATCAGTGAGTACAGGGTATCCGAGCAGTACTTC
j_call: TRBJ2-1; v_call: TRBV2; clone_size: many; d_call: -; cdr3_length: 15; cdr3_aa: CASSEGASSYNEQFF; cdr3_nt: TGTGCCAGCAGTGAAGGCGCCAGCTCCTACAATGAGCAGTTCTTC
j_call: TRBJ1-3; v_call: TRBV29-1; clone_size: -; d_call: -; cdr3_length: 13; cdr3_aa: CSAMSSSGNTIYF; cdr3_nt: TGCAGCGCGATGTCAAGCTCTGGAAACACCATATATTTT
j_call: TRBJ2-5; v_call: TRBV18; clone_size: -; d_call: -; cdr3_length: 16; cdr3_aa: CASSPPTGAYQETQYF; cdr3_nt: TGTGCCAGCTCACCACCGACCGGGGCCTACCAAGAGACCCAGTACTTC
j_call: TRBJ2-3; v_call: TRBV10-3; clone_size: many; d_call: TRBD1; cdr3_length: 16; cdr3_aa: CAISESGQGITDTQYF; cdr3_nt: TGTGCCATCAGTGAGTCCGGACAGGGGATAACAGATACGCAGTATTTT
j_call: TRBJ2-1; v_call: TRBV3-1; clone_size: many; d_call: -; cdr3_length: 16; cdr3_aa: CASSQDQELGGNEQFF; cdr3_nt: TGTGCCAGCAGCCAAGACCAAGAATTGGGGGGCAATGAGCAGTTCTTC
j_call: TRBJ2-5; v_call: TRBV12-3/TRBV12-4; clone_size: many; d_call: -; cdr3_length: 14; cdr3_aa: CASRLTGRRETQYF; cdr3_nt: TGTGCCAGCAGATTAACAGGGAGGAGAGAGACCCAGTACTTC
j_call: TRBJ2-7; v_call: TRBV28; clone_size: many; d_call: -; cdr3_length: 13; cdr3_aa: CASSLFGYYEQYF; cdr3_nt: TGTGCCAGCAGTTTATTTGGGTACTACGAGCAGTACTTC
j_call: TRBJ1-5; v_call: TRBV20-1; clone_size: -; d_call: -; cdr3_length: 10; cdr3_aa: CSAGGWPQHF; cdr3_nt: TGCAGTGCCGGGGGGTGGCCCCAGCATTTT
j_call: TRBJ2-6; v_call: TRBV12-3/TRBV12-4; clone_size: many; d_call: TRBD1; cdr3_length: 15; cdr3_aa: CASSPTGAGANVLTF; cdr3_nt: TGTGCCAGCAGTCCCACAGGGGCCGGGGCCAACGTCCTGACTTTC
j_call: TRBJ2-3; v_call: TRBV6-2/TRBV6-3; clone_size: -; d_call: -; cdr3_length: 19; cdr3_aa: CASSYSIAPQSDSTDTQYF; cdr3_nt: TGTGCCAGCAGTTACTCGATAGCCCCTCAAAGCGACAGCACAGATACGCAGTATTTT
j_call: TRBJ1-5; v_call: TRBV10-2; clone_size: few; d_call: TRBD1; cdr3_length: 13; cdr3_aa: CASNRQGTEPQHF; cdr3_nt: TGCGCCAGCAACCGACAGGGGACGGAGCCCCAGCATTTT
j_call: TRBJ2-1; v_call: TRBV11-2; clone_size: many; d_call: -; cdr3_length: 18; cdr3_aa: CASSLEGAYSSSYNEQFF; cdr3_nt: TGTGCCAGCAGCTTAGAAGGAGCGTACTCGAGCTCCTACAATGAGCAGTTCTTC
j_call: TRBJ2-2; v_call: TRBV6-4; clone_size: -; d_call: -; cdr3_length: 15; cdr3_aa: CASSDFAVNTGELFF; cdr3_nt: TGTGCCAGCAGTGACTTCGCGGTCAACACCGGGGAGCTGTTTTTT
j_call: TRBJ2-1; v_call: TRBV6-5; clone_size: few; d_call: -; cdr3_length: 15; cdr3_aa: CASSYGQSSYNEQFF; cdr3_nt: TGTGCCAGCAGTTACGGTCAGAGCTCCTACAATGAGCAGTTCTTC
j_call: TRBJ2-2; v_call: TRBV11-2; clone_size: -; d_call: -; cdr3_length: 21; cdr3_aa: CASSLFVWGDILHANTGELFF; cdr3_nt: TGTGCCAGCAGCCTCTTTGTGTGGGGGGACATACTACACGCGAACACCGGGGAGCTGTTTTTT
j_call: TRBJ1-5; v_call: TRBV5-1; clone_size: many; d_call: -; cdr3_length: 15; cdr3_aa: CASSLGSFPGEPQHF; cdr3_nt: TGCGCCAGCAGCTTGGGGTCCTTCCCGGGGGAGCCCCAGCATTTT
j_call: TRBJ2-1; v_call: TRBV11-2; clone_size: few; d_call: -; cdr3_length: 14; cdr3_aa: CASSLAAVGREQFF; cdr3_nt: TGTGCCAGCAGCTTAGCAGCTGTAGGTAGAGAGCAGTTCTTC
j_call: TRBJ2-5; v_call: TRBV5-1; clone_size: many; d_call: TRBD2; cdr3_length: 16; cdr3_aa: CASSWAVGGMKETQYF; cdr3_nt: TGCGCCAGCAGCTGGGCAGTCGGGGGGATGAAAGAGACCCAGTACTTC